This T cell receptor beta chain was identified during a study of metastatic and nonmetastatic thyroid tumors (TCRdb year 2020). Regarding the complete study: For patients with malignant and with benign thyroid disease, the researchers compared repertoires between peripheral blood samples and tumor or nodule tissue samples. What the work shows at the level of the full study, not this receptor alone: In both blood and tumor samples, TCR beta diversity was reported to be significantly higher in malignant tumors than in benign nodules.

This clone showed up just a few times. Its antigen target is currently unknown. No quality values exist for individual bases; no much larger clone is one base distant. None of the patients had been given any treatment before thyroid surgery. Using T-cell receptor beta sequencing, the researchers looked back retrospectively at clinical samples from patients, gathered between about 2011 and 2019. Library generation was performed with PCR. Sequencing relied on an Illumina HiSeq 4000. High-throughput sequencing was used to profile the TCR beta-chain CDR3 region of every patient. The paper's processing steps were these. Drawing on CDR3 differences between clinicopathological groups, the researchers built a classifier meant to tell apart patients with distant-metastatic papillary thyroid cancer. The Shannon index was used to measure repertoire diversity, and the Morisita-Horn index was used to measure how similar tumor and blood repertoires were. TCRdb reprocessing: public reads trimmed at Q25 with fastp, clones called with MiXCR, in-frame beta chains kept. In this record, the V and J calls reflect TCRdb's handling and not the investigators' own analysis. The sample table holds about 38,000 clones, of which over 40% were seen once. Clones ranked in the top ten supply approximately 24% of the sample.

This sequence was found in a male donor with papillary thyroid cancer or a benign thyroid nodule (not recorded which). Some clones in this sample may be carry-over from other donors' samples. The sample was tumor tissue.

The sequenced DNA: TGCGCCAGCAGCCAAGAAGGAGGGTGGGAGCAGTACTTC. This translates into CASSQEGGWEQYF. The V and J segments used are TRBV4-3 and TRBJ2-7, and perhaps TRBD2 as D gene, on 6 matching bases. Based on the germline V gene, the CDR1 and CDR2 sequences are LGHNA and YSLEER. V is clipped by 0 bases and J by 7 bases, and the sequence between their germline boundaries is 10 bases long. The CDR3 has 13 amino acids, counting the end cysteine and phenylalanine. The entry retains the CDR3 DNA only, 39 bases that are in frame from base 1.